Shown below are 16 T cell receptor beta chains from a single sample sequenced in a study of Graves' ophthalmopathy and Graves' hyperthyroidism. TCR beta CDR3 regions were amplified from RNA transcripts. The first-round RT-PCR employed HTBI primers together with the Qiagen OneStep RT-PCR kit. A multiplex PCR was then performed as the second round. Using its own MiXCR run on the multiplex PCR reads, TCRdb lists one record per CDR3 protein. The table shows roughly 500,000 distinct CDR3 sequences, with around 14% occurring only once. Specimen: blood. The receptors derive from a woman aged 30 to 39 with Graves' ophthalmopathy.

This clonotype appeared many times. The rearrangement uses TRBV6-5 and TRBJ2-1; a possible D gene is TRBD2 (5 bases). V lost 4 bases and J 2 bases, leaving 9 bases between the germline ends. This CDR3 has 14 residues. The V gene's germline CDR1 is MNHEY and CDR2 SVGAGI. The CDR3 loop is CASSSTEAYNEQFF. In DNA, the CDR3 is TGTGCCAGCAGTTCGACGGAGGCCTACAATGAGCAGTTCTTC.

Only a few counts were recorded for this clonotype. This sequence joins TRBV5-1 and TRBJ1-2, with 11 positions matching TRBD1. CDR3 length: 16 amino acids. The V segment lost 4 bases and the J segment 5 bases; nucleotides outside the gene matches: 10. Germline V gene data show CDR1 as SGHRS and CDR2 as YFSETQ. CDR3 residues: CASSPGTGGPSYGYTF. In DNA form, the CDR3 reads TGCGCCAGCAGCCCGGGGACAGGGGGTCCCAGTTATGGCTACACCTTC.

This clonotype was detected many times. The chain couples TRBV29-1 to TRBJ1-3; D unclear. CDR3 size: 13 residues. Deletions cut 3 bases from V and 0 bases from J, with 6 bases between. Germline V lookup: CDR1 SQVTM, CDR2 ANQGSEA. CDR3 loop: CSVDESSGNTIYF. The DNA for the CDR3 is TGCAGCGTTGACGAGAGCTCTGGAAACACCATATATTTT.

The chain has TRBV6-2 or TRBV6-3 and TRBJ1-1; D gene uncertain. Germline CDR1 and CDR2: MNHEY and SVGEGT. Trimming cost V 5 bases and J 3 bases, with 13 bases left between them. This CDR3 region has 14 residues. The CDR3 region has the DNA TGTGCCAGCAGTCTCAGGATAGGATACACTGAAGCTTTCTTT. It is translated as CASSLRIGYTEAFF.

The sample holds many counts of this clonotype. This rearrangement joins TRBV6-1 to TRBJ1-6, with TRBD1 identical over 8 bases. The J segment lost 8 bases and the V segment lost 6 bases, leaving 0 bases of the junction unmatched. The CDR3 has 12 amino acids. Germline CDR1 is MNHNS and CDR2 is SASEGT. DNA for the CDR3: TGTGCCAGCAGGACAGGGGATTCACCCCTCCACTTT. Protein: CASRTGDSPLHF.

The chain combines TRBV6-5 with TRBJ2-7; weak D call: TRBD1 (5 bases). The CDR3 consists of 14 residues. Trimming stripped 4 bases from V and 6 bases from J, with 16 bases between. Germline loops: CDR1 MNHEY, CDR2 SVGAGI. The CDR3 nucleotides read TGTGCCAGCAGTTTAGGGGCAGGGAACAGCGAGCAGTACTTC. Protein sequence: CASSLGAGNSEQYF.

This clonotype was picked up many times. The chain is built from TRBV7-6 and TRBJ2-3; D is possibly TRBD1 or TRBD2 (6 bases each). The CDR3 sequence is 16 residues long. Germline assignment: CDR1 SGHVS and CDR2 FNYEAQ. The V end lost 5 bases, the J end lost 4 bases, and 19 bases lay between the germline ends. The CDR3, as DNA: TGTGCCAGCAGCCACAGGGTTGGAGGGAGTTCAGATACGCAGTATTTT. Protein: CASSHRVGGSSDTQYF.

This clonotype was observed at least ten times. The chain joins TRBV19 to TRBJ2-7; TRBD1 matches 8 bases. The CDR3 spans 15 residues. Germline-derived CDR1 and CDR2 are LNHDA and SQIVND (reference sequence). V lost 6 bases to trimming and J lost 5 bases; unmatched junction nucleotides: 12. The CDR3 here is CASSLTGTGDHEQYF. CDR3 nucleotides: TGTGCCAGTAGCTTGACCGGGACAGGAGACCACGAGCAGTACTTC.

At least ten counts were recorded for this clonotype. The chain recombines TRBV6-5 with TRBJ2-5; TRBD2 aligns across 8 bases. The V segment lost 2 bases and the J segment 5 bases; nucleotides outside the gene matches: 4. The CDR3 length is 14 residues. CDR1 and CDR2 from the germline V gene are MNHEY and SVGAGI. CDR3 region: CASSYVGRAETQYF. The CDR3 DNA sequence: TGTGCCAGCAGTTACGTCGGGAGGGCGGAGACCCAGTACTTC.

This clonotype was seen at least ten times. The V gene is TRBV19, the J gene TRBJ1-2, with D perhaps matching TRBD1 (5 bases). The V and J ends lost 3 bases and 0 bases respectively, with 17 bases between them. This CDR3 has 17 residues. Germline assignment: CDR1 LNHDA and CDR2 SQIVND (reference sequence). The CDR3 here is CASSINQGIRANYGYTF. As DNA, the CDR3 is TGTGCCAGTAGTATCAACCAGGGAATTCGAGCTAACTATGGCTACACCTTC.

This clonotype came up many times. This chain links TRBV6-1 with TRBJ1-1; D is undetermined. Germline CDR1 and CDR2: MNHNS and SASEGT. The ends were cut back, 7 bases at V and 2 bases at J, with 5 bases in the middle. The CDR3 sequence is 11 residues long. The CDR3 DNA follows: TGTGCCAGCAAGCCCAACACTGAAGCTTTCTTT. It translates to CASKPNTEAFF.

This clonotype was seen a few times. V and J are TRBV4-1 and TRBJ2-7; D tentatively fits TRBD1 or TRBD2 (5 bases each). V lost 3 bases and J lost 11, with 11 bases in between. CDR1 and CDR2 from the germline V gene are MGHRA and YSYEKL. The CDR3 extends over 11 amino acids. CDR3 DNA sequence: TGCGCCAGCAGCCAGGGGGAAAACAAGTACTTC. Translated, it gives CASSQGENKYF.

This clonotype was picked up many times. V and J are TRBV6-1 and TRBJ2-5; D possibly corresponds to TRBD2 (6 bases). The V end was cut by 3 bases, the J end by 4 bases, with 18 bases between. The CDR3 contains 16 residues. Germline CDR1 is MNHNS and CDR2 is SASEGT. CDR3 region: CASSDHGTLLGETQYF. CDR3 bases: TGTGCCAGCAGTGACCACGGGACTCTGCTTGGAGAGACCCAGTACTTC.

This clonotype was counted ten times or more. The chain links TRBV7-3 to TRBJ1-1; D remains unclear. Trimming stripped 5 bases from V and 1 base from J, with 11 bases between. This CDR3 comprises 14 residues. The germline CDR1 and CDR2 sequences are SGHTA and FQGTGA. CDR3 residues: CASSQGRQNTEAFF. The CDR3 coding sequence is TGTGCCAGCAGCCAAGGACGGCAGAACACTGAAGCTTTCTTT.

This clonotype was seen at least ten times. V and J are TRBV20-1 and TRBJ2-7, with 9 bases matching TRBD2. Germline CDR1 and CDR2: DFQATT and SNEGSKA (reference sequence). V trimming: 6 bases; J trimming: 1 base; junction bases outside the gene matches: 7. The CDR3 sequence is 14 residues long. CDR3 loop: CSAGSGGRSYEQYF. The CDR3, as DNA: TGCAGTGCAGGTAGCGGGGGCCGATCCTACGAGCAGTACTTC.

This clonotype appeared many times. The chain couples TRBV12-3 or TRBV12-4 to TRBJ1-2; possibly TRBD1 for D (5 bases). The V end lost 5 bases, the J end lost 4 bases, and 14 bases lay between the germline ends. The CDR3 totals 14 residues. The CDR3 DNA reads TGTGCCAGCAGTCGGGGGGGACGGACCTATGGCTACACCTTC. Translation: CASSRGGRTYGYTF.